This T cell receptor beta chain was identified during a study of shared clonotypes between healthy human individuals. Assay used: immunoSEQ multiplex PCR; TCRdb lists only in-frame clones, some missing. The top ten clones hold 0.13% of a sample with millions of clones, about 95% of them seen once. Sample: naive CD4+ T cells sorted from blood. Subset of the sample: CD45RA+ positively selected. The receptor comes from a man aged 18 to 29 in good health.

This chain's CDR3 is CASSLDESGAGGYTF. The CDR3 nucleotides read TGTGCCAGCAGCTTAGACGAGTCAGGGGCGGGCGGCTACACCTTC. The rearrangement uses TRBV7-2 and TRBJ1-2; TRBD1 might be the D (6 bases). The CDR3 contains 15 residues. The V end was cut by 1 base, the J end by 8 bases, with 17 bases between. The V gene's germline CDR1 is SGHTA and CDR2 FQGNSA. Full variable domain (remainder filled in from reference TRBV7-2 and TRBJ1-2): GAGVSQSPSNKVTEKGKDVELRCDPISGHTALYWYRQSLGQGLEFLIYFQGNSAPDKSGLPSDRFSAERTGGSVSTLTIQRTQQEDSAVYLCASSLDESGAGGYTFGSGTRLTVV.